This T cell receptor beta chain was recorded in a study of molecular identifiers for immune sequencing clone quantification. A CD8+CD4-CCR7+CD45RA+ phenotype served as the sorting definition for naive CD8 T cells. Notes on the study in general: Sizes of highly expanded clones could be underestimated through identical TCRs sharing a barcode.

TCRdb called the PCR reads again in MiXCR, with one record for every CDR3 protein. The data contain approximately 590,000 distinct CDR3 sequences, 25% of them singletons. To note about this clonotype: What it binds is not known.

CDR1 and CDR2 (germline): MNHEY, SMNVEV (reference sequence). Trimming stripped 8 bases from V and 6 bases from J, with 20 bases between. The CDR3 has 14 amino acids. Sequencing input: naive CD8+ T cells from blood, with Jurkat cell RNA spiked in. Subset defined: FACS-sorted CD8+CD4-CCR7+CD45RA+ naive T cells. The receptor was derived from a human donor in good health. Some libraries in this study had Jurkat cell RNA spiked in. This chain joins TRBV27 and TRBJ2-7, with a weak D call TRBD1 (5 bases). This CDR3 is CASVPYQGSPEQYF. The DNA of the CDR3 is TGTGCCAGCGTCCCCTACCAGGGATCGCCCGAGCAGTACTTC.